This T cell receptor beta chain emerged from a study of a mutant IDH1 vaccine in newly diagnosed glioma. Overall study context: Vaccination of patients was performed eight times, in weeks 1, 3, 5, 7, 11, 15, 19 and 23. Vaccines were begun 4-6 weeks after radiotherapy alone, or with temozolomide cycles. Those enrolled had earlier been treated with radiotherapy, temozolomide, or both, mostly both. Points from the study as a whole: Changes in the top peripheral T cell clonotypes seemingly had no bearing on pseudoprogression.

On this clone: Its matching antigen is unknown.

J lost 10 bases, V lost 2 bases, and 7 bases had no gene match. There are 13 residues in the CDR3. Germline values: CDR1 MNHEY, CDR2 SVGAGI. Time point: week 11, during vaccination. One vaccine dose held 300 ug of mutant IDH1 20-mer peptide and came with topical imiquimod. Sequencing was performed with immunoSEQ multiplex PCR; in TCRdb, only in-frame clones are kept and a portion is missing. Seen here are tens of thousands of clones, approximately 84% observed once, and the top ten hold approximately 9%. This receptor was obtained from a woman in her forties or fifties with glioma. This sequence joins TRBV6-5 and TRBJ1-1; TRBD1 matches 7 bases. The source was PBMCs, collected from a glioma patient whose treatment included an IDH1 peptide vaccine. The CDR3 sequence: CASSYRDRESAFF. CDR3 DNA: TGTGCCAGCAGTTACAGAGACAGGGAATCAGCTTTCTTT.